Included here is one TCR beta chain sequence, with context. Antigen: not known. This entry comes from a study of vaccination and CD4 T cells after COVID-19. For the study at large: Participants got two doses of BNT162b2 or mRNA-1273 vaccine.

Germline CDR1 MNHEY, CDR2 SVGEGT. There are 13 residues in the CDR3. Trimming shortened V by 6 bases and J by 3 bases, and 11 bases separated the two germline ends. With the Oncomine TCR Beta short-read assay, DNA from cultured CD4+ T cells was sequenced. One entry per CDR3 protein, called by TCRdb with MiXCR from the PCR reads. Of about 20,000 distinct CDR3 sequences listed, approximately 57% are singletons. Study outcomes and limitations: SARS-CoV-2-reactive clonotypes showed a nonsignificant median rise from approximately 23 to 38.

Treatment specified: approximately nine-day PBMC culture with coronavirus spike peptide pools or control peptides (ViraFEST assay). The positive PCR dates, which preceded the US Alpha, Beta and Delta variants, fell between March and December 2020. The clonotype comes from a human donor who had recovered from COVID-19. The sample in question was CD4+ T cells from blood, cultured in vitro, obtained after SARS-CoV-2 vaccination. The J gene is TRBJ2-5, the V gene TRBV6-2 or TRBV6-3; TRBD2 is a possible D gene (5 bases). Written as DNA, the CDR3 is TGTGCCAGCAGAACTAGTGGTGAAGAGACCCAGTACTTC. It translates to CASRTSGEETQYF.